This paragraph reports one TCR beta chain. Its antigen is unknown. This entry comes from a study of OX40 agonist ivuxolimab in advanced cancers. The wider study: Treatment of patients was with ivuxolimab, an agonistic anti-OX40 (CD134) antibody. Participants averaged 60 years of age (range roughly 23 to 80) and were less than 85% male. Eligibility rules accepted prior anti-PD-1, anti-PD-L1 or anti-CTLA-4 therapy, and over 35% had some. Overall study results and limits: CD8+ T cells showed, on average, more clonal expansion than CD4+ cells.

V lost 0 bases, J lost 4 bases, and 5 bases stayed unmatched. CDR3 length: 15 residues. Germline V gene data show CDR1 as SGHRS and CDR2 as YFSETQ. Sequenced by immunoSEQ multiplex PCR; TCRdb stores in-frame clones only, minus some. The sample contains around 44,000 clones, roughly 90% of which appear only once. This sample comprised CD4+ or CD8+ T cells sorted from blood, obtained in a trial of the OX40 agonist ivuxolimab. The source of this sequence is an adult with an advanced solid tumor such as melanoma, head and neck, liver or kidney cancer. The chain employs TRBV5-1 and TRBJ2-5; 8 positions agree with TRBD1. CDR3 bases: TGCGCCAGCAGCTTGGAAACAGGGGGTGCAGAGACCCAGTACTTC. Protein: CASSLETGGAETQYF.